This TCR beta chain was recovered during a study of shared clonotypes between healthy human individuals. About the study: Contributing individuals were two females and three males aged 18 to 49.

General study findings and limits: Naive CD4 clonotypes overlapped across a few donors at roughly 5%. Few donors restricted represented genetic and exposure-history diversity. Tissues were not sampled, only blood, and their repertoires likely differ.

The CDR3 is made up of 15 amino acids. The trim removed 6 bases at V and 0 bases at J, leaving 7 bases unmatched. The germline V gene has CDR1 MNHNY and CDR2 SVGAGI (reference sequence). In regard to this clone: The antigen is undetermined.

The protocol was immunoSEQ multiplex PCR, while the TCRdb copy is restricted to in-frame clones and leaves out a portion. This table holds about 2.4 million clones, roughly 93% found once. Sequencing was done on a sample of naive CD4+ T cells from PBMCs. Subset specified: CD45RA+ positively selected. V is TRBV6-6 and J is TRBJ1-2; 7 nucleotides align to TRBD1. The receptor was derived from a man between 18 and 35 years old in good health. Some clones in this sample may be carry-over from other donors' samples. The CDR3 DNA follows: TGTGCCAGCAGCAGGCCGGGACAGACTAACTATGGCTACACCTTC. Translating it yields CASSRPGQTNYGYTF.